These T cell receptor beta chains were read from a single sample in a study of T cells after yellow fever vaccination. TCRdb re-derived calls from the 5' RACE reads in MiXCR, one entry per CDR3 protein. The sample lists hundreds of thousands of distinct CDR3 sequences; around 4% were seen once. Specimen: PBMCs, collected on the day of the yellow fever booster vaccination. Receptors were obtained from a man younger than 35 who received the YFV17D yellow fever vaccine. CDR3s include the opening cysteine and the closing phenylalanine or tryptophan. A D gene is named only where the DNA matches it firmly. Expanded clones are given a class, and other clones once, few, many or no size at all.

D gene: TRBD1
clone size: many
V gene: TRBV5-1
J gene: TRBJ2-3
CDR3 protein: CASSLGQGPTDTQYF
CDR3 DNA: TGCGCCAGCAGCTTGGGACAGGGCCCCACAGATACGCAGTATTTT

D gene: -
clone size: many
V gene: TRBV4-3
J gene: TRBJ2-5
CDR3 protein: CASSSGVNQETQYF
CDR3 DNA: TGCGCCAGCAGCTCGGGGGTCAACCAAGAGACCCAGTACTTC

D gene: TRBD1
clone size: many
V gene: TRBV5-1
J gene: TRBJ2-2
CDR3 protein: CASSSQGAGELFF
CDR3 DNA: TGTGCCAGCAGCTCACAGGGGGCCGGGGAGCTGTTTTTT

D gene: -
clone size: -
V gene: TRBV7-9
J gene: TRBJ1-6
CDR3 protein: CASSDIQGYAPLHF
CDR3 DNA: TGTGCCAGCAGCGACATCCAGGGTTATGCACCCCTCCACTTT

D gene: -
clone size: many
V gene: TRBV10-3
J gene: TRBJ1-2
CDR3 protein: CAIREDRYGWGYTF
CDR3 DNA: TGTGCCATCAGGGAGGACAGATACGGTTGGGGATACACCTTC

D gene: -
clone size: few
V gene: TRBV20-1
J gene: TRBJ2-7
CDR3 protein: CSARDDHEQYF
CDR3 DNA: TGCAGTGCTAGAGACGACCACGAGCAGTACTTC

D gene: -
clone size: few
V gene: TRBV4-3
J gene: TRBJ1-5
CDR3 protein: CASSQAGRGQPQHF
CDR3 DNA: TGCGCCAGCAGCCAAGCGGGGCGGGGACAGCCCCAGCATTTT

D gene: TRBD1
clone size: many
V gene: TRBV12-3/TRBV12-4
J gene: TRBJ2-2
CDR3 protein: CASSRQLGQGTGELFF
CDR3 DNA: TGTGCCAGCAGCAGACAATTAGGACAGGGGACCGGGGAGCTGTTTTTT

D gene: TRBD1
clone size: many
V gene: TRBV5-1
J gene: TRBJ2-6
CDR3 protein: CASSAGTVGANVLTF
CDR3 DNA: TGCGCCAGCAGCGCAGGGACAGTTGGGGCCAACGTCCTGACTTTC

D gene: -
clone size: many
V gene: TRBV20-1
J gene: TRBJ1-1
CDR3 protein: CSARSPEAFF
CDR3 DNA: TGCAGTGCTAGATCTCCTGAAGCTTTCTTT

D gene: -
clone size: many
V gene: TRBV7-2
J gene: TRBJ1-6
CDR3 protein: CASSGQLDSPLHF
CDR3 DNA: TGTGCCAGCAGCGGACAATTAGATTCACCCCTCCACTTT

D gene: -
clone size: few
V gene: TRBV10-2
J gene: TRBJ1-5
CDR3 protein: CASSEFDQPQHF
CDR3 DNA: TGCGCCAGCAGTGAGTTTGATCAGCCCCAGCATTTT

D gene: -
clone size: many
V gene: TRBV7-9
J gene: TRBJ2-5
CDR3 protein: CASSSWGSGQETQYF
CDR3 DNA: TGTGCCAGCAGCTCTTGGGGTAGCGGACAAGAGACCCAGTACTTC

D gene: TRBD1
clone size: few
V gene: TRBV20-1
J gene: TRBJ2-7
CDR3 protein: CSASTGGFEQYF
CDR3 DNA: TGCAGTGCCAGTACAGGGGGCTTCGAGCAGTACTTC

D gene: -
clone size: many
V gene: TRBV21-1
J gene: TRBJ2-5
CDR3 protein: CASSKEGGRGHVETQYF
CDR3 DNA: TGTGCCAGCAGCAAAGAAGGAGGCAGGGGGCATGTGGAGACCCAGTACTTC

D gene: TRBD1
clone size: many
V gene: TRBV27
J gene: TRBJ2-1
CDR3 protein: CASSLSGTERQEQFF
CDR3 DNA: TGTGCCAGCAGTTTATCAGGGACAGAACGACAGGAGCAGTTCTTC

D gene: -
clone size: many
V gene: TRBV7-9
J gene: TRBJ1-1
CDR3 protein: CASSQRTKAFF
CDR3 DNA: TGTGCCAGCAGCCAACGAACAAAAGCTTTCTTT

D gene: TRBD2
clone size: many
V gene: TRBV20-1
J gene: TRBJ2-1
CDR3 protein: CSARVRGGRNEQFF
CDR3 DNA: TGCAGTGCTAGAGTGCGGGGGGGCCGGAATGAGCAGTTCTTC

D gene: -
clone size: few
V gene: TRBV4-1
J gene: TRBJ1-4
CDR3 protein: CASSQIRNTNEKLFF
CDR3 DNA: TGCGCCAGCAGCCAAATTAGGAACACTAATGAAAAACTGTTTTTT

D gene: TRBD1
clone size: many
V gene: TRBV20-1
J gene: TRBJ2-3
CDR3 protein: CSATLPGRGQADTQYF
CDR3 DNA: TGCAGTGCTACCCTTCCTGGCAGGGGGCAGGCAGATACGCAGTATTTT

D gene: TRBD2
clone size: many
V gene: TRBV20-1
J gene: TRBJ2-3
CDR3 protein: CSARDHLAVKNTQYF
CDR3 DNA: TGCAGTGCTAGAGATCATCTAGCGGTGAAGAATACGCAGTATTTT

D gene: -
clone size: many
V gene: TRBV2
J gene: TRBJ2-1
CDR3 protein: CASSEEEESYNEQFF
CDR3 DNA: TGTGCCAGCAGTGAAGAAGAGGAGTCCTACAATGAGCAGTTCTTC

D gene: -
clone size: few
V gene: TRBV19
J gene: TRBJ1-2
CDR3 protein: CASTSGRNYGYTF
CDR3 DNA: TGTGCCAGTACATCGGGGCGGAACTATGGCTACACCTTC

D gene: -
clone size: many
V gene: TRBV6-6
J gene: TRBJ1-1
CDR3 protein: CASSYGGMDTEAFF
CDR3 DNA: TGTGCCAGCAGTTACGGGGGCATGGACACTGAAGCTTTCTTT

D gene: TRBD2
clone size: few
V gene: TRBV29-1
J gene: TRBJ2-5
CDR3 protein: CSVKLLYQLAGNQETQYF
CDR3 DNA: TGCAGCGTTAAACTTCTTTATCAACTAGCGGGGAACCAAGAGACCCAGTACTTC

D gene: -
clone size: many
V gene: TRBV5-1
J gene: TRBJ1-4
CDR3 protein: CASSLQGEEKLFF
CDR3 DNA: TGCGCCAGCAGCTTACAGGGTGAGGAAAAACTGTTTTTT

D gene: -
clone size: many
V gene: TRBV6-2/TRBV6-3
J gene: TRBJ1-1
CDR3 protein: CASSYSQRTEAFF
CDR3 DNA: TGTGCCAGCAGTTACTCGCAGAGGACTGAAGCTTTCTTT

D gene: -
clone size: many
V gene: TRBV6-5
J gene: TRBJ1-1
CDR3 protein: CASSAMGPNTEAFF
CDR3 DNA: TGTGCCAGCAGCGCGATGGGGCCGAACACTGAAGCTTTCTTT

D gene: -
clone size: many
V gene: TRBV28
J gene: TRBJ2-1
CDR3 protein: CASSLHPGYYNEQFF
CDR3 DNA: TGTGCCAGCAGTTTACACCCCGGATACTACAATGAGCAGTTCTTC

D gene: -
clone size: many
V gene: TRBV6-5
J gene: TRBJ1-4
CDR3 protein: CASKRQGDEKLFF
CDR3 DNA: TGTGCCAGCAAACGTCAGGGTGATGAAAAACTGTTTTTT

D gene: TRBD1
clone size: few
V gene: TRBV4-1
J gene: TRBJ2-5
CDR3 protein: CASSQESLGQGRTQYF
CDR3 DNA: TGCGCCAGCAGCCAAGAAAGCCTCGGACAGGGGAGAACCCAGTACTTC

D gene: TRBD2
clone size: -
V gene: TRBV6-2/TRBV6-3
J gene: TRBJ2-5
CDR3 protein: CASSDRGLAQETQYF
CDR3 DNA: TGTGCCAGCAGTGACCGGGGACTAGCCCAAGAGACCCAGTACTTC

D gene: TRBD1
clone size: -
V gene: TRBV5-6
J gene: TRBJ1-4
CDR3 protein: CASGQGGRRSEKLFF
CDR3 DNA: TGTGCCAGCGGACAGGGGGGACGGCGGAGTGAAAAACTGTTTTTT

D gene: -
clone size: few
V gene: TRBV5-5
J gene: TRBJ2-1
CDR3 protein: CASSLVGPTSTGFF
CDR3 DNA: TGTGCCAGCAGCTTGGTGGGCCCCACTTCGACGGGGTTCTTC